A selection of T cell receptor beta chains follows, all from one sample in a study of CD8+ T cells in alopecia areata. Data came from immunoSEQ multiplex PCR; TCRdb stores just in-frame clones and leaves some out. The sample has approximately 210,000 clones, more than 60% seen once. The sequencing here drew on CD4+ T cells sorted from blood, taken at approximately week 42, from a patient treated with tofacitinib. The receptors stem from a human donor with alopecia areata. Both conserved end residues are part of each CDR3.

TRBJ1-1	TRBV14	CASSQAGTGGTEAFF
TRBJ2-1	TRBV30	CAWSVSAGGPGEQFF
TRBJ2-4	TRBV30	CAWSRGNIQYF
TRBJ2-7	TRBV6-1	CATNYEQYF
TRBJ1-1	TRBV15	CATSIRTGGNTEAFF
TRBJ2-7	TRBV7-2	CASSLVRSEQYF
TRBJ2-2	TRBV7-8	CASSYRLAGVGGELFF
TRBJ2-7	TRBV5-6	CASSPAVDRVGYEQYF
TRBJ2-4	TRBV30	CAWSRGGTGVGIQYF
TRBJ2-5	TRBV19	CATAGQGGETQYF
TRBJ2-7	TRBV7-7	CASSQGEQTGQYF
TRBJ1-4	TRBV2	CASSLEGQGFEKLFF
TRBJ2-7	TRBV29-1	CSAGQGIYEQYF
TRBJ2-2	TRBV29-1	CSVAVAGANTGELFF
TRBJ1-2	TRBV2	CASSVDVANYGYTF
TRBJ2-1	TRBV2	CASSEARVGFRAGGSYNEQFF
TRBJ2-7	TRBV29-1	CSVRPNRGAYEQYF
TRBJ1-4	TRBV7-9	CASNVGTHSTNEKLFF
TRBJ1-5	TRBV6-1	CASNEGGQPQHF
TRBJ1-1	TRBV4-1	CASSQSRSEAFF
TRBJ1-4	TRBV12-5	CASGPGTGSNEKLFF
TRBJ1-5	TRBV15	CATSGGSGAGNQPQHF
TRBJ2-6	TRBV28	CASSFGTGGSGANVLTF
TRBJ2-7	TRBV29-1	CSAQRYGEQYF
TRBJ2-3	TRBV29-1	CSVEENWPVPDTQYF
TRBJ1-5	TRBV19	CASSKERVNQPQHF
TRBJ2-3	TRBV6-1	CASSPLAGAKDTQYF
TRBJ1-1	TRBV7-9	CASSSRPLGQGPRTEAFF
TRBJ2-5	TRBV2	CASGTSGGASPGQETQYF
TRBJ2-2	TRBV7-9	CASAGGAGTGELFF
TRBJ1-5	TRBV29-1	CSVLRGPNQPQHF
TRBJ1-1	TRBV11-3	CASSLDRTTEAFF
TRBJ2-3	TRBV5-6	CASSLAGTTDTQYF
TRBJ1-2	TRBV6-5	CASSPTAKNRYGYTF
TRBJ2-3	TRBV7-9	CASRDPGGTRSDTQYF
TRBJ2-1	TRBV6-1	CASRAPGLAKDEQFF
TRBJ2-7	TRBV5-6	CASSPPSLRPYEQYF
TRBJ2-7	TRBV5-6	CASSSRGLASYEQYF
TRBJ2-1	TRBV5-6	CASRFPGTEDNEQFF
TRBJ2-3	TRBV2	CASSETGGAAGTQYF
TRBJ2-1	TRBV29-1	CSVRPNNEQFF
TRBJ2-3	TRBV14	CASSQDWVDTQYF
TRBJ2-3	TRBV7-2	CASSPRVGDTQYF
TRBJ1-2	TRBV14	CASSQGRHYGYTF
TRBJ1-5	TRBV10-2	CASRRGSGQPQHF
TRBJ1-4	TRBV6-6	CASSSDRKGKLFF
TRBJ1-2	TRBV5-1	CASSVDREYGYTF
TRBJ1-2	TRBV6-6	CASSLRQGQSGDGYTF